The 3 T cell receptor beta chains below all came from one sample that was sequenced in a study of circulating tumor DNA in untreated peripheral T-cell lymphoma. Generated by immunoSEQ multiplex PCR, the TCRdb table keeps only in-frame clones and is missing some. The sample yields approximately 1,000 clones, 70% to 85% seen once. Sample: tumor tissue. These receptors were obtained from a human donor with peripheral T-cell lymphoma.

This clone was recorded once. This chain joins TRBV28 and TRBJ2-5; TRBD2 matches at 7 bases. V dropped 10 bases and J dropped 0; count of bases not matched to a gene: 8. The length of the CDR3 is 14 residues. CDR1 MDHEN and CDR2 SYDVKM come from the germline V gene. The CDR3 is CATDQAGYQETQYF. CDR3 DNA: TGTGCCACCGACCAAGCGGGGTACCAAGAGACCCAGTACTTC.

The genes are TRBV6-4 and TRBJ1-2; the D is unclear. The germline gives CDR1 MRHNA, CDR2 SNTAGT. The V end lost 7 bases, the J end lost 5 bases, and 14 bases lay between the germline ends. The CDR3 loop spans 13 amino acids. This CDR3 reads CASKSQAIYGYTF. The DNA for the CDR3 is TGTGCCAGCAAGTCCCAGGCCATTTATGGCTACACCTTC.

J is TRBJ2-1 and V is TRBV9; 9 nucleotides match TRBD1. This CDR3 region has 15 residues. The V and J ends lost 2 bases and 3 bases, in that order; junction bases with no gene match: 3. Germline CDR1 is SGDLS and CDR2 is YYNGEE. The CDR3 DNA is TGTGCCAGCAGCGTTACAGGGGGCTTCTACAATGAGCAGTTCTTC. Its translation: CASSVTGGFYNEQFF.